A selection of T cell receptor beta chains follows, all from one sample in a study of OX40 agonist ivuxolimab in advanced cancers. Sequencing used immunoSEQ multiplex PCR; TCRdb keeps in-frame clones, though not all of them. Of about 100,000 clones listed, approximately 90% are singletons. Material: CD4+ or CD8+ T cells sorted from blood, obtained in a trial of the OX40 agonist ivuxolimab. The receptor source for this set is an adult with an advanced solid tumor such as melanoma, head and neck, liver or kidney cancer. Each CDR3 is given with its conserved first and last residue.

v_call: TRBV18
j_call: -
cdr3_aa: CASSLPGHGRNAYEQYF

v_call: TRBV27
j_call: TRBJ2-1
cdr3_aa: CASSSLYNEQFF

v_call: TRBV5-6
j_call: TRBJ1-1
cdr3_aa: CASSLRTGTRNTEAFF

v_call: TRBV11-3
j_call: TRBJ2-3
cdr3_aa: CASSFSGQGADTQYF

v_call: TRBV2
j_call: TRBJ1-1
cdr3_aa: CASSVQNTEAFF

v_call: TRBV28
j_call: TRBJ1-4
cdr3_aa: CASSGQPPEKLFF

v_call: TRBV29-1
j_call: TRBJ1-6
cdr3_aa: CSVAYTNQKNSPLHF

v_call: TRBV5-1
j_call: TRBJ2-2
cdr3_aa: CASSLGPVGTGELFF

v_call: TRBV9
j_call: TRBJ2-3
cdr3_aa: CASSVGVAAYTDTQYF

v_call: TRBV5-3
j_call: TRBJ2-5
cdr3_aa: CARSSQGECGETQYF

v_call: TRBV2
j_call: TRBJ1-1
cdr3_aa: CASSPDFYRGAEAFF

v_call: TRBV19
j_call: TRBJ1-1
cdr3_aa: CASSIRVGDAAFF

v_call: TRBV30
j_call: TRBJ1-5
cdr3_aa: CAWSTGHVSNQPQHF

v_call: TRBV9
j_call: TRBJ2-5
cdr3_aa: CASSVATWRGEETQYF

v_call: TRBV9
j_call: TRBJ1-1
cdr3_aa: CASSVMGRMNTEAFF

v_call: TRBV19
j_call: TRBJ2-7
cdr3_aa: CASRRLAGDYEQYF

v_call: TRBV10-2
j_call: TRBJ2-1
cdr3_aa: CASSGQGANEQFF

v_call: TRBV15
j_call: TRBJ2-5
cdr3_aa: CATSRDAKETQYF

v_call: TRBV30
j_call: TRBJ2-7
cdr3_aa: CAWSVLSYEQYF

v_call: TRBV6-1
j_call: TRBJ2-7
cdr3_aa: CASRDNYEQYF

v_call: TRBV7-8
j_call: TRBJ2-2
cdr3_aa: CASLGLAGTANTGELFF

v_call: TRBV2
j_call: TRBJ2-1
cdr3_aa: CASKSTSGRNNEQFF

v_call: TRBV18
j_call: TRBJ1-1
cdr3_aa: CASSPLGQGNAEAFF

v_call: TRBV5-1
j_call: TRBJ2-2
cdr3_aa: CASSLEEGTGELFF